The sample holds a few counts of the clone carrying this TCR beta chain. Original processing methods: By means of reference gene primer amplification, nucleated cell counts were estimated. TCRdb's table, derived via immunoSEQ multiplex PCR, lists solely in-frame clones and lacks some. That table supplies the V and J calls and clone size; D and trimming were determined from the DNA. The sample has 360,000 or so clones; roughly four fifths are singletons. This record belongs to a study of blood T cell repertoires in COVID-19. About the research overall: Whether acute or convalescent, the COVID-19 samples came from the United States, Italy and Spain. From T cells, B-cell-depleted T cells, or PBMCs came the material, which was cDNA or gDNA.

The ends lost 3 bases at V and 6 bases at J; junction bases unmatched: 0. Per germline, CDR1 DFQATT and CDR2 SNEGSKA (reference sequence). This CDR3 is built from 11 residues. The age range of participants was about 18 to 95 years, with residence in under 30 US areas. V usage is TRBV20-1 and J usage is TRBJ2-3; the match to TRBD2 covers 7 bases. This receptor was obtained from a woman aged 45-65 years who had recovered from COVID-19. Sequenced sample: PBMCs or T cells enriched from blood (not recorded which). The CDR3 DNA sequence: TGCAGTGCTAGGGGAGGGGATACGCAGTATTTT. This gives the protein CSARGGDTQYF.